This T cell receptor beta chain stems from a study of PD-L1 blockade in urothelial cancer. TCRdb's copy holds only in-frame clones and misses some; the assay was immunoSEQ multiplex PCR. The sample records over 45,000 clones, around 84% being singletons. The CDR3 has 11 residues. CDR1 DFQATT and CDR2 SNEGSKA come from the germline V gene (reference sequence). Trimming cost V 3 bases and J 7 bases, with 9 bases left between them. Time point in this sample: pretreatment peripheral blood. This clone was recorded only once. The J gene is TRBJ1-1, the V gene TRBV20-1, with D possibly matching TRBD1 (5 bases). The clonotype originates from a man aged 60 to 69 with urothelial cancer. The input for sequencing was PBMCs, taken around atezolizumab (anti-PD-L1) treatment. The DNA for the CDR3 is TGCAGTGCTAGTCGGGGGGGTGAAGCTTTCTTT. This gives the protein CSASRGGEAFF.